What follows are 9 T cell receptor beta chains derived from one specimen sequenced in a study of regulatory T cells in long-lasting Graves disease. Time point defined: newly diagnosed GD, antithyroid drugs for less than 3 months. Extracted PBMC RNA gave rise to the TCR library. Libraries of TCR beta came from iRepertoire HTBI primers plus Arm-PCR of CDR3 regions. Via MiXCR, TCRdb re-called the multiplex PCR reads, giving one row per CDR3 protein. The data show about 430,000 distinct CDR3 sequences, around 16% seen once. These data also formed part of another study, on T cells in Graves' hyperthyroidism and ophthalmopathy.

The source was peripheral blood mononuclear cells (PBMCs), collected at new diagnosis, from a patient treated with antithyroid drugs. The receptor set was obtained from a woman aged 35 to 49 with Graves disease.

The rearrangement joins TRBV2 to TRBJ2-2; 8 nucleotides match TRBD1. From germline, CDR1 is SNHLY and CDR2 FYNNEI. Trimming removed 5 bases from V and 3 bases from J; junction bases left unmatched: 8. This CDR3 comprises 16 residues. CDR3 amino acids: CASSPMDRAYTGELFF. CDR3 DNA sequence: TGTGCCAGCAGTCCGATGGACAGGGCATACACCGGGGAGCTGTTTTTT. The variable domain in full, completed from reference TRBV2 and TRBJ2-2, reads EPEVTQTPSHQVTQMGQEVILRCVPISNHLYFYWYRQILGQKVEFLVSFYNNEISEKSEIFDDQFSVERPDGSNFTLKIRSTKLEDSAMYFCASSPMDRAYTGELFFGEGSRLTVL.

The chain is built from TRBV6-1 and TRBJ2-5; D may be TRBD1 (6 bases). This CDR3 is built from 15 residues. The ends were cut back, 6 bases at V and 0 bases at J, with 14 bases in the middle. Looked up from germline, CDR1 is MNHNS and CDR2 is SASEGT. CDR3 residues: CASRPRDKHQETQYF. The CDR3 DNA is TGTGCCAGCAGACCCCGGGACAAACACCAAGAGACCCAGTACTTC.

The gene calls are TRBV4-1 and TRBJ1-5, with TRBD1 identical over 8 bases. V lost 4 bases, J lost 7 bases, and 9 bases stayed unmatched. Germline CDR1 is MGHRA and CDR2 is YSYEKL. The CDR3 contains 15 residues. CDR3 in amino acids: CASSRTTGEGQPQHF. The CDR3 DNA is TGCGCCAGCAGCCGTACGACAGGGGAAGGCCAGCCCCAGCATTTT.

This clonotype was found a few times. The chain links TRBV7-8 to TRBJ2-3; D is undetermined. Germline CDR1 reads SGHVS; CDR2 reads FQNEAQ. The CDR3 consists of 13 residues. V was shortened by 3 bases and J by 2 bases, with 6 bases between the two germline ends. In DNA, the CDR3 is TGTGCCAGCAGCTTTAAAATCACAGATACGCAGTATTTT. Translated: CASSFKITDTQYF.

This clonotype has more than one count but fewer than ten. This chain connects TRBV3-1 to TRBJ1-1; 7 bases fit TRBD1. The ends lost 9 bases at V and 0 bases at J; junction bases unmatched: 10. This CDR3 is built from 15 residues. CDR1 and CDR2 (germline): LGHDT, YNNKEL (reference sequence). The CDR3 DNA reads TGTGCCAGTCGCCGGGACAGCGGGTTGAACACTGAAGCTTTCTTT. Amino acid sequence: CASRRDSGLNTEAFF.

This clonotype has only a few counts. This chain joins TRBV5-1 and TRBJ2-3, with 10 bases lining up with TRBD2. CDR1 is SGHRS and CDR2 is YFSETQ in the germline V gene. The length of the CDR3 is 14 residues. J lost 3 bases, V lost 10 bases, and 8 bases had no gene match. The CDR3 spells CASGFSGRTDTQYF. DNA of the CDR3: TGCGCCTCCGGGTTTAGCGGGAGGACAGATACGCAGTATTTT.

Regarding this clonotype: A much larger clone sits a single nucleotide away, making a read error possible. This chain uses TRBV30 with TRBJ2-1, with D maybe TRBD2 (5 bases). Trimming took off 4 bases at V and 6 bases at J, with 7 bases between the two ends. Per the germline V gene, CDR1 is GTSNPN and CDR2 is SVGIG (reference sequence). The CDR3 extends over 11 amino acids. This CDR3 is CAWTEGNEQFF. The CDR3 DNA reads TGTGCCTGGACAGAGGGCAATGAGCAGTTCTTC.

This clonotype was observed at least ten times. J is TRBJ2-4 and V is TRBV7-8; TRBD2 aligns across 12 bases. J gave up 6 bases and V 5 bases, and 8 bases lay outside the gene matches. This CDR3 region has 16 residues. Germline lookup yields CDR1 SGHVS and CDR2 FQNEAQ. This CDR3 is CASSPQTSGSGNIQYF. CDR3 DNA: TGTGCCAGCAGCCCCCAGACTAGCGGGAGTGGAAACATTCAGTACTTC. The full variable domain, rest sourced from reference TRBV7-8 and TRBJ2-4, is GAGVSQSPRYKVAKRGQDVALRCDPISGHVSLFWYQQALGQGPEFLTYFQNEAQLDKSGLPSDRFFAERPEGSVSTLKIQRTQQEDSAVYLCASSPQTSGSGNIQYFGAGTRLSVL.

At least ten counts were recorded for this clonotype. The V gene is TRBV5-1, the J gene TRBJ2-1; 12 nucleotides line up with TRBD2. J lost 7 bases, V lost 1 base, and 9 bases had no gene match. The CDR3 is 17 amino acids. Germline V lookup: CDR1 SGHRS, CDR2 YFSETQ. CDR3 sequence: CASSLSLAGGFSNEQFF. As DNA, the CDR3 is TGCGCCAGCAGCTTGTCACTAGCGGGAGGATTTTCTAATGAGCAGTTCTTC.